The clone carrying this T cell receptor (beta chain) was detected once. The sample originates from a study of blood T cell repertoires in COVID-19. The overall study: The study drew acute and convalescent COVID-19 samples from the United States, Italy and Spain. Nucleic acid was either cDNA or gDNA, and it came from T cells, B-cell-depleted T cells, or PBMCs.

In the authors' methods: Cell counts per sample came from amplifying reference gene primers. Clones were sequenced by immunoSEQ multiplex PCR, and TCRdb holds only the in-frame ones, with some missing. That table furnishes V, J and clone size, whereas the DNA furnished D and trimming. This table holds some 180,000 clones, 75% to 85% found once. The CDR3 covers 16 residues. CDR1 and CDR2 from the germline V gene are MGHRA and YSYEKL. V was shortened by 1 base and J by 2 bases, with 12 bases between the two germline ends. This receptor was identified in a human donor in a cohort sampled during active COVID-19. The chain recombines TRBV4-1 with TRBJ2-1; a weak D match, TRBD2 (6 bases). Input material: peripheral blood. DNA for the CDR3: TGCGCCAGCAGCCAAGTCGGTCGGGGGACCTACAATGAGCAGTTCTTC. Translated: CASSQVGRGTYNEQFF.